The clone carrying this T cell receptor (beta chain) occurred a few times. Its antigen remains unidentified. One entry per CDR3 protein results from TCRdb running MiXCR on the PCR reads. The sample contains about 9,000 distinct CDR3 sequences, approximately 50% of which appear only once. Germline V gene sequence: CDR1 SGHVS, CDR2 FQNEAQ. J lost 10 bases, V lost 1 base, and 5 bases had no gene match. There are 15 residues in the CDR3. Described time point: after preoperative PTX-NDP chemotherapy. Patients received paclitaxel-nedaplatin as preoperative chemotherapy before surgery. This entry is derived from a study of esophageal squamous cell carcinoma under preoperative chemotherapy. Points from the study as a whole: Abundant clones tended to shrink rather than expand after paclitaxel-nedaplatin. After chemotherapy, TCR diversity rose significantly in peripheral T cells but not in tumor-infiltrating lymphocytes.

The biological material was taken from a patient given preoperative chemotherapy. This chain uses TRBV7-8 with TRBJ2-1; 12 bases agree with TRBD2. The receptor's source is a human donor with esophageal squamous cell carcinoma. The donor label of this sample is uncertain. Here the CDR3 reads CASSLGASGRGEQFF. The CDR3 DNA sequence: TGTGCCAGCAGCTTAGGGGCTAGCGGGAGGGGCGAGCAGTTCTTC.